This T cell receptor beta chain emerged from a study of a mutant IDH1 vaccine in newly diagnosed glioma. Background on the study: Patients under treatment included around 60% males and 37.5% females and had a mean age of around 40 years. Patients were pretreated with radiotherapy, temozolomide, or both, mostly both.

Sequenced by immunoSEQ multiplex PCR; TCRdb stores in-frame clones only, minus some. The data contain roughly 70,000 clones, approximately 86% of them singletons. This CDR3 region has 15 residues. Germline loops: CDR1 MNHNS, CDR2 SASEGT. V gave up 5 bases and J gave up 8 bases; unmatched junction bases: 12. Described time point: baseline, week 1 (first vaccination visit). Described treatment: pre-vaccination baseline after standard-of-care therapy. Each donor presented with a new WHO grade 3 or 4 astrocytoma that tested IDH1-mutant and showed ATRX loss. The source material was PBMCs, sampled from a glioma patient treated with radiotherapy, temozolomide or both. The receptor was derived from a man aged 30-40 years with glioma. V gene TRBV6-1 combines with J gene TRBJ2-1; 7 bases agree with TRBD1. The CDR3 DNA reads as TGTGCCAGCAGTCCTAATTTGACAGGGAGCGATGAGCAGTTCTTC. Residues: CASSPNLTGSDEQFF.